The 31 T cell receptor beta chains given below trace back to one sample, sequenced in a study of T cell responses to AZD1222 COVID-19 vaccine. Profiling relied on immunoSEQ multiplex PCR, and the TCRdb table lists in-frame clones only, not all of them. The table includes about 150,000 clones, approximately 87% detected once. This specimen was peripheral blood, taken on day 0 of MenACWY control vaccination. The receptors derive from an adult in good health.

This clone was observed a few times. The chain has TRBV7-8 and TRBJ2-5, with TRBD1 as a possible D gene (6 bases). CDR3 length: 16 residues. Germline lookup yields CDR1 SGHVS and CDR2 FQNEAQ. V was shortened by 5 bases and J by 5 bases, with 21 bases between the two germline ends. In DNA form, the CDR3 reads TGTGCCAGCAGCCCCCGAAGGGGGAGTCTTAGGGAGACCCAGTACTTC. It codes for CASSPRRGSLRETQYF.

The chain uses TRBV11-2 and TRBJ1-1; maybe TRBD1 (5 bases). This CDR3 contains 12 residues. Trimming pared 0 bases from V and 7 bases from J, leaving 6 bases between. CDR1 is SGHAT, CDR2 FQNNGV, per germline. Here the CDR3 reads CASSLDGGEAFF. CDR3 nucleotide sequence: TGTGCCAGCAGCTTAGACGGGGGTGAAGCTTTCTTT.

J is TRBJ1-1 and V is TRBV5-6; D is undetermined. V lost 2 bases, J lost 1 base, and 12 bases lay in between. The CDR3 length is 15 residues. Germline CDR1 reads SGHDT; CDR2 reads YYEEEE. CDR3: CASSFITAQNTEAFF. CDR3 in DNA: TGTGCCAGCAGCTTTATAACAGCACAGAACACTGAAGCTTTCTTT.

The rearrangement links TRBV9 to TRBJ1-5; D is perhaps TRBD1 (5 bases). The CDR3 has 15 residues. V lost 0 bases and J lost 1, with 8 bases in between. CDR1 SGDLS and CDR2 YYNGEE come from the germline V gene. The CDR3 reads CASSVEGSSNQPQHF. The CDR3 nucleotides are TGTGCCAGCAGCGTAGAGGGGTCGAGCAATCAGCCCCAGCATTTT. The full variable domain, in which reference TRBV9 and TRBJ1-5 provide the parts outside the CDR3, is DSGVTQTPKHLITATGQRVTLRCSPRSGDLSVYWYQQSLDQGLQFLIQYYNGEERAKGNILERFSAQQFPDLHSELNLSSLELGDSALYFCASSVEGSSNQPQHFGDGTRLSIL.

The gene calls are TRBV11-3 and TRBJ1-1; perhaps TRBD1 as D (5 bases). Germline CDR1 is SGHNT and CDR2 is YENEEA. The germline V and J ends were trimmed by 5 bases and 2 bases, with 12 bases remaining between them. This CDR3 is 14 amino acids long. The CDR3 DNA follows: TGTGCCAGCAGCCCGTTTAGGGGAAACACTGAAGCTTTCTTT. Encoded protein: CASSPFRGNTEAFF.

The V gene is TRBV4-1, the J gene TRBJ1-2; D is ambiguous. Germline V lookup: CDR1 MGHRA, CDR2 YSYEKL. Between the trimmed V and J ends, which lost 1 base and 0 bases, there was a span of 12 bases. The CDR3 extends over 16 amino acids. CDR3 coding DNA: TGCGCCAGCAGCCAAGCCAATGGGAGATCTAACTATGGCTACACCTTC. Its translation is CASSQANGRSNYGYTF.

The chain is built from TRBV21-1 and TRBJ1-6; the listed D gene, TRBD1, was not tested against the DNA. TRBV21-1 is deemed a pseudogene. The CDR3 spans 17 residues. The CDR3 DNA sequence: TGTGCCAGCAGCACACCGGATGGACAGCATCCTAATTCACCCCTCCACTTT. Translated, it gives CASSTPDGQHPNSPLHF.

The chain is built from TRBV7-6 and TRBJ2-3; D is uncertain. V lost 5 bases and J 6 bases, leaving 18 bases between the germline ends. From germline, CDR1 is SGHVS and CDR2 FNYEAQ. The CDR3 covers 15 residues. CDR3 sequence: CASSARHVERDTQYF. CDR3 in DNA: TGTGCCAGCAGCGCCCGGCATGTGGAAAGGGATACGCAGTATTTT.

In DNA, the CDR3 is TGCGCCAGCAAGGGGGGAGCGAGGAGATCGGATGAGCAGTTCTTC. Its protein is CASKGGARRSDEQFF. The chain carries TRBV5-1 and TRBJ2-1; TRBD1 or TRBD2 may be the D gene (6 bases each). Between the trimmed V and J ends, which lost 6 bases and 8 bases, there was a span of 21 bases. Germline CDR1 SGHRS, CDR2 YFSETQ. The CDR3 is 15 residues long.

The V call is TRBV6-6, the J call TRBJ1-1; 8 nucleotides line up with TRBD1. With V trimmed by 5 bases and J by 5 bases, 13 bases remained unmatched. Per the germline V gene, CDR1 is MNHNY and CDR2 is SVGAGI (reference sequence). The CDR3 is 16 amino acids. CDR3 sequence (DNA): TGTGCCAGCAGTCCGACAGGGGTCGCGGTGTGGACTGAAGCTTTCTTT. Its translation: CASSPTGVAVWTEAFF.

This rearrangement joins TRBV6-5 to TRBJ1-5; D gene uncertain. Germline V gene data show CDR1 as MNHEY and CDR2 as SVGAGI. The CDR3 loop spans 13 amino acids. V was shortened by 2 bases and J by 5 bases, with 7 bases between the two germline ends. CDR3 loop: CASSYNSDQPQHF. The CDR3 DNA follows: TGTGCCAGCAGTTACAACTCAGATCAGCCCCAGCATTTT.

The chain combines TRBV19 with TRBJ2-2; 12 bases match TRBD2. The CDR3 loop spans 16 amino acids. The ends lost 2 bases at V and 6 bases at J; junction bases unmatched: 4. Germline CDR1 is LNHDA and CDR2 is SQIVND (reference sequence). CDR3 region: CASSIPSGRAAGELFF. As DNA, the CDR3 is TGTGCCAGTAGTATACCTAGCGGGAGGGCCGCCGGGGAGCTGTTTTTT.

The genes are TRBV3-1 (or the pseudogene TRBV3-2) and TRBJ1-2; no clear D. CDR1 and CDR2 from the germline V gene are LGHDT and YNNKEL (reference sequence). The V gene lost 0 bases and the J gene lost 1 base, with 6 bases spanning the gap. CDR3 length equals 14 residues. The CDR3 loop is CASSQEGINYGYTF. The DNA for the CDR3 is TGTGCCAGCAGCCAAGAGGGGATTAACTATGGCTACACCTTC.

The V gene is TRBV19, the J gene TRBJ1-5; D possibly corresponds to TRBD1 (6 bases). In germline, CDR1 is LNHDA, CDR2 SQIVND (reference sequence). V lost 5 bases and J 0 bases, leaving 23 bases between the germline ends. CDR3 size: 19 residues. This CDR3 reads CASSPRKGRGPYSNQPQHF. DNA of the CDR3: TGTGCCAGTAGTCCGAGGAAGGGCAGGGGCCCTTATAGCAATCAGCCCCAGCATTTT.

J is TRBJ1-1 and V is TRBV7-9, with D possibly being TRBD1 (5 bases). Per the germline V gene, CDR1 is SEHNR and CDR2 is FQNEAQ (reference sequence). There are 14 residues in the CDR3. The germline V and J ends were trimmed by 2 bases and 3 bases, with 10 bases remaining between them. The CDR3 DNA reads as TGTGCCAGCAGCTTAACCAGGGTCGACACTGAAGCTTTCTTT. Residues: CASSLTRVDTEAFF.

This chain joins TRBV6-5 and TRBJ2-2; maybe TRBD2 (5 bases). Between the trimmed V and J ends, which lost 0 bases and 5 bases, there was a span of 13 bases. Germline V gene sequence: CDR1 MNHEY, CDR2 SVGAGI. The CDR3 is 16 amino acids. The CDR3 reads CASSYSRGLGTGELFF. The CDR3 DNA follows: TGTGCCAGCAGTTACTCGAGAGGGTTGGGGACCGGGGAGCTGTTTTTT.

By proportion, this clone is large. The genes are TRBV7-8 and TRBJ2-1; the match to TRBD2 covers 12 bases. The CDR3 loop spans 20 amino acids. Losses at the gene ends were 0 bases for V and 2 bases for J; bases not matched to a gene: 11. Germline values: CDR1 SGHVS, CDR2 FQNEAQ. The chain's CDR3 is CASSLADPGLAGDTYNEQFF. CDR3 nucleotide sequence: TGTGCCAGCAGCTTAGCGGATCCGGGACTAGCGGGTGATACCTACAATGAGCAGTTCTTC.

This clone appeared a single time. V and J are TRBV6-5 and TRBJ1-4; D is undetermined. The CDR3 runs 15 residues. In germline, CDR1 is MNHEY, CDR2 SVGAGI. Trimming took off 4 bases at V and 5 bases at J, with 14 bases between the two ends. CDR3 amino acids: CASSSPASANEKLFF. The CDR3 DNA is TGTGCCAGCAGTTCTCCGGCCTCGGCAAATGAAAAACTGTTTTTT.

The chain combines TRBV15 with TRBJ2-1; 10 positions match TRBD1. The CDR3 covers 16 residues. With 2 bases clipped from V and 3 bases from J, the junction kept 4 bases outside the gene matches. Germline V CDR1 and CDR2: LNHNV, YYDKDF (reference sequence). The CDR3 DNA reads TGTGCCACCAGCAGACAGACAGGGGGCTTCTACAATGAGCAGTTCTTC. Encoded protein: CATSRQTGGFYNEQFF.

The V and J genes are TRBV28 and TRBJ2-7; D is perhaps TRBD1 (6 bases). The CDR3 extends over 16 amino acids. Trimming shortened V by 1 base and J by 0 bases, and 13 bases separated the two germline ends. Germline V CDR1 and CDR2: MDHEN, SYDVKM. CDR3 DNA sequence: TGTGCCAGCAGTTTATCATACAGGGCATACTCCTACGAGCAGTACTTC. Its translation is CASSLSYRAYSYEQYF. The full variable domain, rest sourced from reference TRBV28 and TRBJ2-7, is DVKVTQSSRYLVKRTGEKVFLECVQDMDHENMFWYRQDPGLGLRLIYFSYDVKMKEKGDIPEGYSVSREKKERFSLILESASTNQTSMYLCASSLSYRAYSYEQYFGPGTRLTVT.

This clone has a handful of counts. V is TRBV7-8 and J is TRBJ2-1; D is undetermined. CDR1 SGHVS and CDR2 FQNEAQ come from the germline V gene. Trimming pared 3 bases from V and 9 bases from J, leaving 18 bases between. The CDR3 is 15 amino acids. The CDR3 DNA reads as TGTGCCAGCAGCTTGGCCTCGGGCCCCTTGGCTGAGCAGTTCTTC. It is translated as CASSLASGPLAEQFF.

This sequence joins TRBV4-1 and TRBJ2-2; D gene uncertain. V lost 1 base to trimming and J lost 3 bases, with 12 bases between them. The length of the CDR3 is 16 residues. Germline assignment: CDR1 MGHRA and CDR2 YSYEKL. CDR3 loop: CASSQVGRTYTGELFF. The CDR3 DNA is TGCGCCAGCAGCCAAGTAGGCAGGACCTACACCGGGGAGCTGTTTTTT.

This chain connects TRBV7-9 to TRBJ1-1; tentatively, D is TRBD1 (6 bases). Trimming cost V 8 bases and J 4 bases, with 14 bases left between them. This CDR3 contains 13 residues. Germline V lookup: CDR1 SEHNR, CDR2 FQNEAQ (reference sequence). The DNA of the CDR3 is TGTGCCAGCTCCAATCAGGGGTCCACTGAAGCTTTCTTT. This gives the protein CASSNQGSTEAFF.

The chain links TRBV2 to TRBJ1-3; a weak D match, TRBD1 (5 bases). Per the germline V gene, CDR1 is SNHLY and CDR2 is FYNNEI. Trimming took off 4 bases at V and 0 bases at J, with 10 bases between the two ends. CDR3 size: 15 residues. Written as DNA, the CDR3 is TGTGCCAGCAGTGGACAGCTTACCTCTGGAAACACCATATATTTT. Protein sequence: CASSGQLTSGNTIYF. Filled out from reference TRBV2 and TRBJ1-3, the complete variable domain reads EPEVTQTPSHQVTQMGQEVILRCVPISNHLYFYWYRQILGQKVEFLVSFYNNEISEKSEIFDDQFSVERPDGSNFTLKIRSTKLEDSAMYFCASSGQLTSGNTIYFGEGSWLTVV.

CDR3 region: CASSLAREDTEAFF. In nucleotides, the CDR3 is TGTGCCAGCAGCTTAGCAAGAGAAGACACTGAAGCTTTCTTT. The chain combines TRBV7-9 with TRBJ1-1; D is unclear. V was shortened by 0 bases and J by 3 bases, with 8 bases between the two germline ends. The CDR3 runs to 14 residues. The germline V gene encodes CDR1 SEHNR and CDR2 FQNEAQ (reference sequence). Supplemented by reference TRBV7-9 and TRBJ1-1, the full variable domain reads DTGVSQNPRHKITKRGQNVTFRCDPISEHNRLYWYRQTLGQGPEFLTYFQNEAQLEKSRLLSDRFSAERPKGSFSTLEIQRTEQGDSAMYLCASSLAREDTEAFFGQGTRLTVV.

This clone has just a few counts. This sequence joins TRBV5-6 and TRBJ2-2; a possible D gene is TRBD1 (5 bases). The germline V gene encodes CDR1 SGHDT and CDR2 YYEEEE. There are 14 residues in the CDR3. V lost 6 bases, J lost 4 bases, and 13 bases lay in between. The chain's CDR3 is CASNWGGSTGELFF. DNA of the CDR3: TGTGCCAGCAACTGGGGCGGAAGCACCGGGGAGCTGTTTTTT.

The chain recombines TRBV6-2 or TRBV6-3 with TRBJ2-3; D remains unclear. The CDR3 runs 14 residues. Trimming cost V 0 bases and J 9 bases, with 13 bases left between them. Germline CDR1 MNHEY, CDR2 SVGEGT. This CDR3 reads CASSYSGRRVTQYF. The CDR3 DNA sequence: TGTGCCAGCAGTTACTCGGGCCGTCGAGTGACGCAGTATTTT.

This chain connects TRBV18 to TRBJ2-7, with 9 bases aligning to TRBD1. CDR3 length: 14 amino acids. With 0 bases clipped from V and 3 bases from J, the junction kept 0 bases outside the gene matches. Looked up from germline, CDR1 is KGHSH and CDR2 is LQKENI. The DNA of the CDR3 is TGTGCCAGCTCACCACCGGGACAGGGCTACGAGCAGTACTTC. The encoded protein is CASSPPGQGYEQYF.

This CDR3 is CASSETLAVSYEQYV. The CDR3 bases are TGTGCCAGCAGTGAAACTTTAGCAGTCTCCTACGAGCAGTACGTC. V is TRBV2 and J is TRBJ2-7; D is uncertain. Germline V gene data show CDR1 as SNHLY and CDR2 as FYNNEI. The CDR3 consists of 15 residues. Trimming cost V 2 bases and J 0 bases, with 11 bases left between them.

This chain connects TRBV19 to TRBJ1-5; no clear D gene. The CDR3 is 12 residues long. Trimming took 4 bases from V and 9 from J, leaving 10 bases between them. Germline-derived CDR1 and CDR2 are LNHDA and SQIVND (reference sequence). CDR3 nucleotides: TGTGCCAGTAGTACCTTTCCGGGGCCCCAGCATTTT. Its protein product is CASSTFPGPQHF.

The rearrangement joins TRBV19 to TRBJ2-3; D is undetermined. The CDR3 runs 12 residues. With 5 bases removed from V and 7 bases from J, the gap between germline ends came to 10 bases. Germline CDR1 LNHDA, CDR2 SQIVND (reference sequence). The CDR3 nucleotides are TGTGCCAGTAGTCCCAATGGGCATACGCAGTATTTT. Its protein is CASSPNGHTQYF.